Presented here are 31 T cell receptor beta chains from one specimen sequenced in a study of Graves' ophthalmopathy and Graves' hyperthyroidism. Amplification targeted the TCR beta CDR3 regions, with RNA transcripts as the source material. RT-PCR in the first round used HTBI primers; a second-round multiplex PCR followed. TCRdb reprocessed the multiplex PCR reads via MiXCR and lists one record per CDR3 protein. The table shows hundreds of thousands of distinct CDR3 sequences, with 22% occurring only once. Sequenced input: peripheral blood. These receptors all stem from a woman younger than 30 with stable Graves' hyperthyroidism. Some clones in this sample may be carry-over from other donors' samples.

In its sample, this clonotype was seen many times. V usage is TRBV11-2 and J usage is TRBJ2-7; D possibly corresponds to TRBD1 (6 bases). Trimming removed 5 bases at V and 2 bases at J, with 10 bases between. CDR1 SGHAT and CDR2 FQNNGV come from the germline V gene. The CDR3 extends over 13 amino acids. CDR3 in DNA: TGTGCCAGCAGCATGGACAGTACCTACGAGCAGTACTTC. Amino acids: CASSMDSTYEQYF.

Many counts were recorded for this clonotype. V is TRBV19 and J is TRBJ1-1; the match to TRBD1 covers 8 bases. The CDR3 sequence is 14 residues long. Germline lookup yields CDR1 LNHDA and CDR2 SQIVND (reference sequence). V gave up 5 bases and J gave up 6 bases; unmatched junction bases: 8. CDR3 sequence (DNA): TGTGCCAGTAGTCCACCGGACAGGGACGCTGAAGCTTTCTTT. It yields the protein CASSPPDRDAEAFF. The whole variable domain, remainder taken from reference TRBV19 and TRBJ1-1, is DGGITQSPKYLFRKEGQNVTLSCEQNLNHDAMYWYRQDPGQGLRLIYYSQIVNDFQKGDIAEGYSVSREKKESFPLTVTSAQKNPTAFYLCASSPPDRDAEAFFGQGTRLTVV.

This clonotype showed up many times. The rearrangement links TRBV12-3 or TRBV12-4 to TRBJ1-1; weak D call: TRBD1 (5 bases). V was cut by 5 bases and J by 10 bases, with 14 bases left in between. CDR3 size: 12 residues. The CDR3 region is CASSDQGFAAFF. CDR3 sequence (DNA): TGTGCCAGCAGTGACCAGGGTTTTGCAGCTTTCTTT.

This clonotype was detected a few times. V usage is TRBV25-1 and J usage is TRBJ2-7; 11 positions agree with TRBD2. The CDR3 totals 15 residues. Germline lookup yields CDR1 MGHDK and CDR2 SYGVNS. With 2 bases clipped from V and 5 bases from J, the junction kept 5 bases outside the gene matches. In DNA, the CDR3 is TGTGCCAGCAGTGAAGCGGGACTAGCGGAGAACGAGCAGTACGTC. It codes for CASSEAGLAENEQYV.

This clonotype was counted ten times or more. As the CDR3 is not closed by the conserved phenylalanine or tryptophan, this likely results from a read error. Because the CDR3's place on the DNA is in doubt, the DNA is left out and the CDR3 is given as listed by TCRdb. The chain is built from TRBV7-6 and TRBJ1-1. The germline V gene has CDR1 SGHVS and CDR2 FNYEAQ. The CDR3 sequence runs 13 residues, both termini included. The CDR3 loop reads CASSPIRDSPFGV.

This clonotype appeared many times. V gene TRBV6-2 or TRBV6-3 combines with J gene TRBJ1-2; TRBD1 might be the D (6 bases). Trimming cost V 4 bases and J 5 bases, with 8 bases left between them. The germline V gene has CDR1 MNHEY and CDR2 SVGEGT. This CDR3 is 12 amino acids long. The CDR3 DNA reads as TGTGCCAGCAGTTCGGACAGATATGGCTACACCTTC. Translation gives CASSSDRYGYTF.

The rearrangement uses TRBV2 and TRBJ1-5; D perhaps matches TRBD1 (6 bases). V was trimmed by 3 bases and J by 4 bases, leaving 7 bases between them. The germline V gene encodes CDR1 SNHLY and CDR2 FYNNEI. CDR3 length: 13 amino acids. The DNA of the CDR3 is TGTGCCAGCAGTGAGGGGGCGAATCAGCCCCAGCATTTT. This sequence encodes CASSEGANQPQHF.

This clonotype was found many times. The chain carries TRBV29-1 and TRBJ1-1, with a weak D call TRBD1 (5 bases). V gave up 0 bases and J gave up 1 base, with 6 bases separating them. Per the germline V gene, CDR1 is SQVTM and CDR2 is ANQGSEA. The CDR3 runs to 13 residues. As DNA, the CDR3 is TGCAGCGTTGAAGAGGGGCCGAACACTGAAGCTTTCTTT. Translated: CSVEEGPNTEAFF.

This clonotype has a count of ten or more. Written as DNA, the CDR3 is TGTGCCAGCAGCATCAGGACAGGGAACAATCAGCCCCAGCATTTT. Its protein is CASSIRTGNNQPQHF. This chain connects TRBV7-2 to TRBJ1-5, with 8 positions matching TRBD1. In germline, CDR1 is SGHTA, CDR2 FQGNSA. CDR3 length: 15 amino acids. The V gene end was trimmed by 5 bases and the J gene end by 3 bases; junction bases not matched to a gene: 6.

This chain joins TRBV20-1 and TRBJ2-3; a possible D gene is TRBD2 (6 bases). Looked up from germline, CDR1 is DFQATT and CDR2 is SNEGSKA (reference sequence). The CDR3 spans 14 residues. V lost 8 bases to trimming and J lost 0 bases, with 15 bases between them. DNA for the CDR3: TGCAGTTACTATAAGGCGGGGAGCACAGATACGCAGTATTTT. Protein product: CSYYKAGSTDTQYF.

This clonotype occurred many times. The V gene is TRBV6-5, the J gene TRBJ1-2; 7 positions match TRBD1. The CDR3 spans 16 residues. Per the germline V gene, CDR1 is MNHEY and CDR2 is SVGAGI. J was trimmed by 6 bases and V by 0 bases; bases with no gene match: 10. The CDR3 reads CASSYSLPTGWNGYTF. CDR3 DNA sequence: TGTGCCAGCAGTTACTCGCTCCCGACAGGGTGGAATGGCTACACCTTC.

This clonotype was detected ten times or more. The chain combines TRBV7-9 with TRBJ2-7; D ambiguous. The CDR3 totals 13 residues. CDR1 and CDR2 (germline): SEHNR, FQNEAQ (reference sequence). Trimming shortened V by 4 bases and J by 2 bases, and 9 bases separated the two germline ends. Here the CDR3 DNA reads TGTGCCAGCAGCTCTACGGTGACCTACGAGCAGTACTTC. Protein sequence: CASSSTVTYEQYF.

This clonotype showed up many times. This chain uses TRBV20-1 with TRBJ2-2; 11 nucleotides agree with TRBD2. CDR1 DFQATT and CDR2 SNEGSKA come from the germline V gene (reference sequence). V trimming: 4 bases; J trimming: 5 bases; junction bases outside the gene matches: 15. There are 18 residues in the CDR3. CDR3 bases: TGCAGTGCTAAGGACAGGTCTCTAGCGGGAGGAGATACCGGGGAGCTGTTTTTT. Translated, it gives CSAKDRSLAGGDTGELFF.

Comments on this clonotype: A much larger clone sits a single nucleotide away, making a read error possible. The gene calls are TRBV5-6 and TRBJ1-1, with 9 nucleotides matching TRBD1. The CDR3 consists of 12 residues. CDR1 is SGHDT and CDR2 is YYEEEE in the germline V gene. Here the CDR3 DNA reads TGTGCCAGCAGCCTAAGGACAGGGGAAGCTTGCTTT. Protein sequence: CASSLRTGEACF.

This clonotype was counted only a few times. The V and J genes are TRBV30 and TRBJ2-5; tentatively, D is TRBD2 (5 bases). CDR3 size: 15 residues. The ends were cut back, 0 bases at V and 7 bases at J, with 18 bases in the middle. CDR1 and CDR2 from the germline V gene are GTSNPN and SVGIG (reference sequence). The CDR3 loop reads CAWSVLAHPAGTQYF. CDR3 sequence (DNA): TGTGCCTGGAGTGTACTGGCGCACCCGGCGGGGACCCAGTACTTC.

The table lists this clonotype with many counts. The chain combines TRBV20-1 with TRBJ2-5; tentative D call: TRBD2 (7 bases). The CDR3 length is 11 residues. Germline-derived CDR1 and CDR2 are DFQATT and SNEGSKA (reference sequence). V lost 7 bases and J 4 bases, leaving 10 bases between the germline ends. This CDR3 is CSGGGGETQYF. CDR3 sequence (DNA): TGCAGTGGAGGGGGGGGAGAGACCCAGTACTTC.

This clonotype was seen once. This chain connects TRBV28 to TRBJ2-5, with TRBD1 as a possible D gene (6 bases). The V gene lost 3 bases and the J gene lost 4 bases, with 15 bases spanning the gap. Germline V gene sequence: CDR1 MDHEN, CDR2 SYDVKM. The CDR3 loop spans 15 amino acids. The CDR3 region has the DNA TGTGCCAGCAGTTTCCTTTTACAGGGTGGAGAGACCCAGTACTTC. Its translation is CASSFLLQGGETQYF.

This clonotype was found a few times. This chain joins TRBV29-1 and TRBJ2-2; D remains ambiguous. The V gene's germline CDR1 is SQVTM and CDR2 ANQGSEA. Between the trimmed V and J ends, which lost 6 bases and 0 bases, there was a span of 11 bases. The CDR3 covers 14 residues. The CDR3 sequence: CSVQRNSNTGELFF. CDR3 DNA sequence: TGCAGCGTGCAGAGAAACTCGAACACCGGGGAGCTGTTTTTT.

This clonotype was seen only a few times. The chain combines TRBV10-2 with TRBJ1-5; D ambiguous. V was pared by 9 bases and J by 0 bases, with 21 bases between. The germline CDR1 and CDR2 sequences are WSHSY and SAAADI. The CDR3 contains 17 residues. The CDR3 here is CASRNPRQADSNQPQHF. CDR3 bases: TGCGCCAGTAGAAACCCTCGGCAGGCCGATAGCAATCAGCCCCAGCATTTT.

J is TRBJ1-2 and V is TRBV20-1; 7 positions match TRBD1. The V gene's germline CDR1 is DFQATT and CDR2 SNEGSKA (reference sequence). This CDR3 has 14 amino acids. V dropped 3 bases and J dropped 5; count of bases not matched to a gene: 9. CDR3 bases: TGCAGTGCTAGGTCTCAGGGGGGGACATATGGCTACACCTTC. It encodes CSARSQGGTYGYTF.

Ten or more counts support this clonotype. This chain links TRBV7-9 with TRBJ1-3; the D gene is possibly TRBD1 (6 bases). The V gene's germline CDR1 is SEHNR and CDR2 FQNEAQ (reference sequence). Trimming took off 10 bases at V and 6 bases at J, with 10 bases between the two ends. The CDR3 is 11 amino acids. This CDR3 is CANKGENTIYF. The DNA for the CDR3 is TGTGCCAACAAGGGGGAAAACACCATATATTTT.

This chain connects TRBV20-1 to TRBJ2-5; the D is unclear. Trimming removed 2 bases from V and 3 bases from J, with 13 bases in between. The germline V gene encodes CDR1 DFQATT and CDR2 SNEGSKA (reference sequence). The CDR3 extends over 14 amino acids. The CDR3 bases are TGCAGTGCTAGAAACCAGGACGGTAAAGAGACCCAGTACTTC. The encoded protein is CSARNQDGKETQYF.

This clonotype was seen ten or more times. The V call is TRBV14, the J call TRBJ1-1; 9 positions agree with TRBD1. CDR3 size: 16 residues. The germline gives CDR1 SGHDN, CDR2 FVKESK. V shed 0 bases and J 1 base; nucleotides not matched to a gene: 3. The CDR3 loop reads CASSQDLGQGNTEAFF. The CDR3 nucleotides read TGTGCCAGCAGCCAAGATCTGGGACAGGGGAACACTGAAGCTTTCTTT.

V usage is TRBV5-5 and J usage is TRBJ2-2, with 8 bases matching TRBD1. This CDR3 region has 16 residues. The V and J ends lost 3 bases and 1 base, in that order; junction bases with no gene match: 5. Germline V gives CDR1 SGHKS, CDR2 YYEKEE (reference sequence). The CDR3 DNA reads TGTGCCAGCAGCTCCGGGACAGGATGGAACACCGGGGAGCTGTTTTTT. This encodes CASSSGTGWNTGELFF.

This clonotype appeared many times. The chain couples TRBV10-2 to TRBJ1-1; D is unresolved. The germline gives CDR1 WSHSY, CDR2 SAAADI. Trimming shortened V by 7 bases and J by 1 base, and 10 bases separated the two germline ends. This CDR3 is built from 13 residues. This CDR3 reads CASTVKENTEAFF. In DNA form, the CDR3 reads TGCGCCAGCACCGTGAAGGAGAACACTGAAGCTTTCTTT.

This clonotype was seen repeatedly, ten times or more. The V and J genes are TRBV20-1 and TRBJ2-5; no reliable D call. The CDR3 is made up of 12 amino acids. The V gene lost 3 bases and the J gene lost 2 bases, with 7 bases spanning the gap. From germline, CDR1 is DFQATT and CDR2 SNEGSKA (reference sequence). CDR3 protein: CSARAGQETQYF. The DNA of the CDR3 is TGCAGTGCTAGGGCAGGACAAGAGACCCAGTACTTC.

This clonotype was counted a few times. The chain's CDR3 is CASSSIRTGGRTEAFF. DNA of the CDR3: TGTGCCAGCAGCAGTATCAGGACAGGGGGCCGGACTGAAGCTTTCTTT. The chain joins TRBV11-2 to TRBJ1-1; 11 bases are shared with TRBD1. Trimming took 5 bases from V and 5 from J; bases not matched to a gene: 10. The germline V gene has CDR1 SGHAT and CDR2 FQNNGV. The CDR3 is 16 amino acids.

This clonotype was seen at least ten times. The chain has TRBV25-1 and TRBJ1-2, with D unresolved. The CDR3 consists of 14 residues. The germline CDR1 and CDR2 sequences are MGHDK and SYGVNS. Deletions cut 1 base from V and 4 bases from J, with 10 bases between. CDR3 sequence reads: CASSELDRPYGYTF. The DNA for the CDR3 is TGTGCCAGCAGTGAATTGGACCGCCCCTATGGCTACACCTTC.

The chain recombines TRBV6-1 with TRBJ1-6; possibly TRBD1 for D (6 bases). The CDR3 runs 16 residues. Germline CDR1 reads MNHNS; CDR2 reads SASEGT. V lost 5 bases to trimming and J lost 7 bases, with 18 bases between them. CDR3 coding DNA: TGTGCCAGCAGTACCCAGGGGTCTCGGGTAAATTCACCCCTCCACTTT. Amino acids: CASSTQGSRVNSPLHF.

The V and J genes are TRBV4-2 and TRBJ2-7; D gene uncertain. V was shortened by 0 bases and J by 3 bases, with 9 bases between the two germline ends. The CDR3 has 14 amino acids. The V gene's germline CDR1 is LGHNA and CDR2 YNFKEQ. CDR3 nucleotide sequence: TGTGCCAGCAGCCAAGACAACGGGCTCTACGAGCAGTACTTC. Residues: CASSQDNGLYEQYF.

In this sample, this clonotype turned up a few times. The chain carries TRBV10-3 and TRBJ1-2, with unresolved D. Looked up from germline, CDR1 is ENHRY and CDR2 is SYGVKD. V lost 6 bases and J lost 2, with 7 bases in between. The CDR3 is 12 amino acids. For the CDR3, the DNA is TGTGCCATCAGCGTAGGCAACTATGGCTACACCTTC. Its protein is CAISVGNYGYTF.